This TCR beta chain was captured by sequencing in a study of T cells after yellow fever vaccination (dated by TCRdb to the late 2010s). As for the study more broadly: The SMART-Seq v4 Ultra Low Input RNA kit was used to prepare libraries from fractions with low cell numbers. To follow T-cell clones before and after primary and booster YFV17D yellow fever vaccination, bulk TCR alpha and beta repertoires were sequenced over time. Blood was drawn at multiple timepoints before and after primary and secondary immunization, with bulk PBMC replicates and cell subsets isolated. Two healthy male donors made up the cohort, one aged 18 to 29 years and the other aged 30 to 40 years. What the authors observed across the whole study: Because the study included only two donors, the extent to which the findings can be generalized is limited. Computational filtering was required because FACS-sorted repertoires could contain abundant contaminating clonotypes from the bulk population. Most clones expanded after primary vaccination (about 95% of CD4 and around 88% of CD8) were re-detected after the booster, suggesting that broad memory maintenance occurred. Compared with the primary T-cell response, the secondary T-cell response was weaker but faster, peaking on day 5 rather than day 15. A small share of clonotypes was detected in both CD4 and CD8 compartments, with the overlap likely arising from convergent recombination.

Worth noting for this clonotype: Its antigen remains undetermined. No per-base quality is available; no much larger clone lies one base away.

The intended sense of this specimen's treatment or condition label: live attenuated yellow fever vaccine strain. At each blood-draw timepoint, two biological replicates of bulk PBMCs were obtained. PBMCs were isolated from peripheral blood using a standard Ficoll-Paque protocol. TriZol was used to extract RNA from bulk PBMCs, CD4 and CD8 fractions, and dextramer-positive and dextramer-negative fractions. Synthesis of TCR cDNA relied on 5'RACE template switching, a step that introduced a universal primer site along with unique molecular identifiers. cDNA synthesis was primed from both the TCR alpha and TCR beta constant segments. Library amplification involved two PCR steps, and the second step added sample barcodes and sequencing adapters. Libraries were sequenced on Illumina HiSeq 2500 (2x100 bp) or NovaSeq (2x150 bp). Regarding the original processing steps: MIGEC was used to demultiplex reads and collapse the reads into UMI consensus sequences, and MiXCR was used for V(D)J alignment. Vaccine-responding clonotypes were defined with edgeR using replicate PBMC samples, requiring FDR below 0.01 and a log2 fold change above 5 up to day 15. Each bulk clonotype was labeled CD4 or CD8 based on which sequenced repertoire, CD4 or CD8, contained the clonotype at higher abundance. In TCRdb, the public reads were trimmed at Q25 with fastp and aligned with MiXCR, with productive beta chains retained. Rows are combined by CDR3 protein, so each entry shows the most common genes and DNA. These V and J calls derive from TCRdb rather than the authors' analysis. Across this sample there are 300,000 or so distinct CDR3 sequences, with about 6.9% seen only once. Of the sample, 18% is held by the ten largest clones.

The clonotype originates from a man between 18 and 35 years old who received the YFV17D yellow fever vaccine. The specimen was PBMCs, collected around 45 days after the first yellow fever vaccination.

The DNA sequence is TGTGCCAGCAGCCAAGAAGGAGGGGCCCTCACAGATACGCAGTATTTT. This gives the protein CASSQEGGALTDTQYF. This sequence uses TRBV4-2 and TRBJ2-3; the D gene is perhaps TRBD2, from 6 matching bases. The V end loses 0 bases and the J end loses 2 bases, and a stretch of 12 bases separates them. CDR1 LGHNA and CDR2 YNFKEQ were looked up in the germline V gene. From the cysteine through the phenylalanine, the CDR3 covers 16 amino acids. Kept here is only the CDR3 DNA, which spans 48 bases and is read in frame from base 1.